Listed below are T cell receptor beta chains from one sample, sequenced in a study of shared clonotypes between healthy human individuals. Repertoires were generated with immunoSEQ multiplex PCR, while TCRdb's copy carries only in-frame clones and drops some. The table includes approximately 620,000 clones, more than 95% detected once. Source material: naive CD4+ T cells sorted from blood. Every receptor here comes from a woman between 25 and 40 years old in good health. Each CDR3 is given without its conserved first and last residue. D genes are given only for firm matches.

J gene: TRBJ2-5
D gene: -
V gene: TRBV7-3
CDR3 protein: ASSLAGPKETQY

J gene: TRBJ1-5
D gene: -
V gene: TRBV11-3
CDR3 protein: ASSSEGECNQPQH

J gene: TRBJ2-7
D gene: TRBD2
V gene: TRBV15
CDR3 protein: ATSRDLIGTAGGSYEQY

J gene: TRBJ1-4
D gene: TRBD1
V gene: TRBV5-1
CDR3 protein: ASSLGQGGEKLF

J gene: TRBJ1-2
D gene: -
V gene: TRBV6-5
CDR3 protein: ASSQGDGYT

J gene: TRBJ2-1
D gene: -
V gene: TRBV4-1
CDR3 protein: ASSQGPGRYNEQF

J gene: TRBJ1-6
D gene: -
V gene: TRBV6-5
CDR3 protein: ASSYGASSYNSPLH

J gene: TRBJ2-3
D gene: -
V gene: TRBV18
CDR3 protein: ASSLEWRTDTQY

J gene: TRBJ1-5
D gene: -
V gene: TRBV11-2
CDR3 protein: ASSLNDQPQH

J gene: TRBJ2-7
D gene: -
V gene: TRBV6-1
CDR3 protein: ASRLGLYEQY

J gene: TRBJ2-1
D gene: TRBD2
V gene: TRBV14
CDR3 protein: ASSKLTSGTYNEQF

J gene: TRBJ2-5
D gene: -
V gene: TRBV6-5
CDR3 protein: ASRFPPSETQY

J gene: TRBJ2-7
D gene: -
V gene: TRBV27
CDR3 protein: ASSSARGHYEQY

J gene: TRBJ1-4
D gene: TRBD1
V gene: TRBV28
CDR3 protein: ASSSDRVSNEKLF

J gene: TRBJ1-1
D gene: -
V gene: TRBV9
CDR3 protein: ASSPHGGDTEAF

J gene: TRBJ1-3
D gene: -
V gene: TRBV6-1
CDR3 protein: AARTYSGNTIY

J gene: TRBJ1-5
D gene: -
V gene: TRBV29-1
CDR3 protein: SVGKGRNQPQH

J gene: TRBJ2-6
D gene: -
V gene: TRBV7-7
CDR3 protein: ASSDSGVRSGANVLT

J gene: TRBJ2-6
D gene: TRBD1
V gene: TRBV5-1
CDR3 protein: ASSTPDRGPTGANVLT

J gene: TRBJ1-2
D gene: -
V gene: TRBV5-4
CDR3 protein: ASSSGRAAGSYGYT

J gene: TRBJ2-7
D gene: TRBD1
V gene: TRBV10-1
CDR3 protein: ASSESGQGTNEQY

J gene: TRBJ2-3
D gene: -
V gene: TRBV9
CDR3 protein: ASSVDAGSTDTQY

J gene: TRBJ1-4
D gene: -
V gene: TRBV28
CDR3 protein: ASVRGHNEKLF

J gene: TRBJ2-3
D gene: -
V gene: TRBV5-1
CDR3 protein: ASSLGGVGDTQY

J gene: TRBJ2-7
D gene: TRBD2
V gene: TRBV19
CDR3 protein: ASSLASGSIPGEQY

J gene: TRBJ2-7
D gene: TRBD2
V gene: TRBV28
CDR3 protein: ASSLRGGNEQY

J gene: TRBJ1-4
D gene: -
V gene: TRBV6-5
CDR3 protein: ASSPGLWAGRELF

J gene: TRBJ2-5
D gene: -
V gene: TRBV2
CDR3 protein: ASSTGLETQY

J gene: TRBJ1-5
D gene: -
V gene: TRBV28
CDR3 protein: ASSFGRIETQH

J gene: TRBJ2-2
D gene: TRBD2
V gene: TRBV4-1
CDR3 protein: ASSQGALAGATGELF

J gene: TRBJ1-4
D gene: TRBD1
V gene: TRBV4-1
CDR3 protein: ASSREKTGAGEKLF

J gene: TRBJ2-2
D gene: TRBD1
V gene: TRBV11-3
CDR3 protein: ASSLQGAAGELF

J gene: TRBJ2-2
D gene: TRBD2
V gene: TRBV5-4
CDR3 protein: ASSFATSGNTGELF

J gene: TRBJ2-7
D gene: -
V gene: TRBV5-1
CDR3 protein: ASSLSGDEQY

J gene: TRBJ2-7
D gene: TRBD2
V gene: TRBV27
CDR3 protein: ASRGLGGTYEQY

J gene: TRBJ2-3
D gene: -
V gene: TRBV2
CDR3 protein: ASTARKGLDPDTQY

J gene: TRBJ1-4
D gene: -
V gene: TRBV28
CDR3 protein: ASSFYRFANEKLF

J gene: TRBJ2-2
D gene: -
V gene: TRBV27
CDR3 protein: ASKRQVNTGELF

J gene: TRBJ2-1
D gene: -
V gene: TRBV10-3
CDR3 protein: AISDSRVNNEQF

J gene: TRBJ2-1
D gene: TRBD2
V gene: TRBV5-6
CDR3 protein: ASSLAGGSPYNEQF

J gene: TRBJ2-7
D gene: -
V gene: TRBV6-5
CDR3 protein: ASSSRQPPYEQY

J gene: TRBJ2-5
D gene: TRBD2
V gene: TRBV5-1
CDR3 protein: ASSLAGSQTQY

J gene: TRBJ1-5
D gene: TRBD1
V gene: TRBV28
CDR3 protein: ASSLWAGQGLNQPQH

J gene: TRBJ2-3
D gene: -
V gene: TRBV5-4
CDR3 protein: ASSASTDTQY

J gene: TRBJ1-2
D gene: -
V gene: TRBV9
CDR3 protein: ASSGPRQGYGYT

J gene: TRBJ2-7
D gene: TRBD2
V gene: TRBV5-1
CDR3 protein: ASRLAGTYEQY

J gene: TRBJ2-3
D gene: -
V gene: TRBV11-2
CDR3 protein: ASSLGGDTQY

J gene: TRBJ1-5
D gene: -
V gene: TRBV28
CDR3 protein: ASSLGNNQPQH

J gene: TRBJ2-2
D gene: TRBD1
V gene: TRBV5-1
CDR3 protein: ASSLWTGTGELF

J gene: TRBJ1-5
D gene: TRBD1
V gene: TRBV5-4
CDR3 protein: ASSLRRFDRGLDQPQH

J gene: TRBJ1-1
D gene: -
V gene: TRBV6-5
CDR3 protein: ASKRNTEAF

J gene: TRBJ2-3
D gene: -
V gene: TRBV13
CDR3 protein: ASSSNTDTQY

J gene: TRBJ2-7
D gene: -
V gene: TRBV16
CDR3 protein: ASSGRREQY

J gene: TRBJ2-1
D gene: -
V gene: TRBV30
CDR3 protein: AWKEGNEQF

J gene: TRBJ1-2
D gene: -
V gene: TRBV5-4
CDR3 protein: ASSLRGFIYGYT

J gene: TRBJ1-2
D gene: -
V gene: TRBV9
CDR3 protein: ASSLGRSLNYGYT

J gene: TRBJ1-4
D gene: -
V gene: TRBV4-1
CDR3 protein: ASSQRGRGLYTEKLF

J gene: TRBJ2-7
D gene: TRBD2
V gene: TRBV5-1
CDR3 protein: ASSPWTSGYEQY

J gene: TRBJ2-2
D gene: -
V gene: TRBV5-5
CDR3 protein: ASSLHEIRNTGELF